These T cell receptor beta chains were read from a single sample in a study of T cells in narcolepsy. Measured with immunoSEQ multiplex PCR; TCRdb has only the in-frame clones, and not every one. The table shows some 30,000 clones, with around 79% occurring only once. Material for sequencing was memory (CD45RA-) CD4+ T cells from blood. The source is a human donor in good health. Each CDR3 is given with its conserved first and last residue. D genes are given only for firm matches. Size values are once, few and many counts, or a class for expanded clones, and some rows have none.

v_gene: TRBV7-9; d_gene: TRBD2; abundance: NA; j_gene: TRBJ2-1; CDR3nt: TGTGCCAGCAGCCCAGCGGGACTAGCGGCATACAATGAGCAGTTCTTC; CDR3aa: CASSPAGLAAYNEQFF
v_gene: TRBV25-1; d_gene: NA; abundance: NA; j_gene: TRBJ2-7; CDR3nt: TGTGCCAGCAGTGAATATTCAGGCCAGCGATCCTACGAGCAGTACTTC; CDR3aa: CASSEYSGQRSYEQYF
v_gene: TRBV6-1; d_gene: NA; abundance: NA; j_gene: TRBJ1-1; CDR3nt: TGTGCCAGCAGTTCGGCCAGGGTTATAGGCACTGAAGCTTTCTTT; CDR3aa: CASSSARVIGTEAFF
v_gene: TRBV7-7; d_gene: NA; abundance: once; j_gene: TRBJ2-2; CDR3nt: TGTGCCAGCAGCCCGGGCCGGAGTACCACCGGGGAGCTGTTTTTT; CDR3aa: CASSPGRSTTGELFF
v_gene: TRBV12-2; d_gene: NA; abundance: NA; j_gene: TRBJ1-5; CDR3nt: TGTGCAAGTCGCTTAGCGATCAGAGACAGGGTGGCGGGTCAGCCCCAGCATTTT; CDR3aa: CASRLAIRDRVAGQPQHF
v_gene: TRBV7-7; d_gene: NA; abundance: NA; j_gene: TRBJ1-3; CDR3nt: TGTGCCAGCAGCTTAGCGCTTAGACAGTTCCCCTCTGGAAACACCATATATTTT; CDR3aa: CASSLALRQFPSGNTIYF
v_gene: TRBV6-1; d_gene: NA; abundance: few; j_gene: TRBJ1-5; CDR3nt: TGTGCCAGCAGTGGCCGCCCTGGGCCCGATCAGCCCCAGCATTTT; CDR3aa: CASSGRPGPDQPQHF
v_gene: TRBV5-1; d_gene: NA; abundance: NA; j_gene: TRBJ2-1; CDR3nt: TGCGCCAGCAGCCCCATAAACCCGTTAGATGGGGACAATGAGCAGTTCTTC; CDR3aa: CASSPINPLDGDNEQFF
v_gene: TRBV11-2; d_gene: TRBD1; abundance: NA; j_gene: TRBJ1-6; CDR3nt: TGTGCCAGCAGCTTGATGACAGGGGCTAATTCACCCCTCCACTTT; CDR3aa: CASSLMTGANSPLHF
v_gene: TRBV25-1; d_gene: NA; abundance: NA; j_gene: TRBJ1-2; CDR3nt: TGTGCCAGCGCGGAAGCGGGGCCTTATGGCTACACCTTC; CDR3aa: CASAEAGPYGYTF
v_gene: TRBV5-1; d_gene: TRBD2; abundance: NA; j_gene: TRBJ2-1; CDR3nt: TGCGCCAGCAGCTTGGGGCTAGCGGGAGTCAATGAGCAGTTCTTC; CDR3aa: CASSLGLAGVNEQFF
v_gene: TRBV5-1; d_gene: TRBD2; abundance: NA; j_gene: TRBJ2-5; CDR3nt: TGCGCCAGCAGCTTGGACGAGCGGGAGGTTATGGGAGAGACCCAGTACTTC; CDR3aa: CASSLDEREVMGETQYF
v_gene: TRBV27; d_gene: TRBD1; abundance: NA; j_gene: TRBJ1-2; CDR3nt: TGTGCCAGCAGTTTCGACAGGGAATGGGATGGCTACACCTTC; CDR3aa: CASSFDREWDGYTF
v_gene: TRBV27; d_gene: NA; abundance: NA; j_gene: TRBJ2-6; CDR3nt: TGTGCCAGCAGTTTAGGTGGCTTTGGGGCCAACGTCCTGACTTTC; CDR3aa: CASSLGGFGANVLTF
v_gene: TRBV5-8; d_gene: TRBD1; abundance: NA; j_gene: TRBJ2-7; CDR3nt: TGTGCCAGCAGCTTGGTTCAGGGGGCGAAAGAGCAGTACTTC; CDR3aa: CASSLVQGAKEQYF
v_gene: TRBV5-6; d_gene: TRBD2; abundance: NA; j_gene: TRBJ2-1; CDR3nt: TGTGCCAGCAGCACCGGACTAGCCGATGAGCAGTTCTTC; CDR3aa: CASSTGLADEQFF
v_gene: TRBV14; d_gene: NA; abundance: NA; j_gene: TRBJ1-1; CDR3nt: TGTGCCAGCAGCCAAGTTGCCAGCACCTTATTCCGCACTGAAGCTTTCTTT; CDR3aa: CASSQVASTLFRTEAFF
v_gene: TRBV7-6; d_gene: NA; abundance: NA; j_gene: TRBJ2-7; CDR3nt: TGTGCCAGCAGCCCACGAGGGTACGAGCAGTACTTC; CDR3aa: CASSPRGYEQYF
v_gene: TRBV30; d_gene: TRBD1; abundance: few; j_gene: TRBJ2-4; CDR3nt: TGTGCCTGGAGCGGGACAGGGGAAAACATTCAGTACTTC; CDR3aa: CAWSGTGENIQYF
v_gene: TRBV20-1; d_gene: NA; abundance: NA; j_gene: TRBJ2-5; CDR3nt: TGCAGTGCTGTTCACACGTGGACCCAGTACTTC; CDR3aa: CSAVHTWTQYF
v_gene: TRBV7-8; d_gene: NA; abundance: NA; j_gene: TRBJ2-7; CDR3nt: TGTGCCAGCAGCTCATCAGGAAACTCCTACGAGCAGTACTTC; CDR3aa: CASSSSGNSYEQYF
v_gene: TRBV19; d_gene: TRBD1; abundance: NA; j_gene: TRBJ1-2; CDR3nt: TGTGCCAGTAAAGGAACGCCGGGACAGGGGGCTGACGGCTACACCTTC; CDR3aa: CASKGTPGQGADGYTF
v_gene: TRBV27; d_gene: NA; abundance: NA; j_gene: TRBJ1-2; CDR3nt: TGTGCCAGTAAGGACAATATGAACTATGGCTACACCTTC; CDR3aa: CASKDNMNYGYTF
v_gene: TRBV2; d_gene: NA; abundance: NA; j_gene: TRBJ2-2; CDR3nt: TGTGCCAGCAGGGGGGCCGGGGAGCTGTTTTTT; CDR3aa: CASRGAGELFF